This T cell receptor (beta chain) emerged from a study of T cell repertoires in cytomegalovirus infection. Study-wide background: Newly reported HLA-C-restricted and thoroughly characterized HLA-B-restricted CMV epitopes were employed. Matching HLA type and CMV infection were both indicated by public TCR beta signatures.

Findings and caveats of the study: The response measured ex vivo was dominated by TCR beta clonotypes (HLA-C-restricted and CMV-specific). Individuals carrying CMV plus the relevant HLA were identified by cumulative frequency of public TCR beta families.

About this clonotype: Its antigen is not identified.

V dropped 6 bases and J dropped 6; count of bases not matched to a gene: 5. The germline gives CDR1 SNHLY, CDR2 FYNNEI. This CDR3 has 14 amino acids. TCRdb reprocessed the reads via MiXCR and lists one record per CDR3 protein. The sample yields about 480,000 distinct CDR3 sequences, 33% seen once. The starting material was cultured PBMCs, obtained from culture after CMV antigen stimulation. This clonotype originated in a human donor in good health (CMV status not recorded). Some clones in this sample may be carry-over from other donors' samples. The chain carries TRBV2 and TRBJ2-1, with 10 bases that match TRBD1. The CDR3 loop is CASRGGQGSNEQFF. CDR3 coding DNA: TGTGCCAGCAGGGGGGGACAGGGGAGCAATGAGCAGTTCTTC.